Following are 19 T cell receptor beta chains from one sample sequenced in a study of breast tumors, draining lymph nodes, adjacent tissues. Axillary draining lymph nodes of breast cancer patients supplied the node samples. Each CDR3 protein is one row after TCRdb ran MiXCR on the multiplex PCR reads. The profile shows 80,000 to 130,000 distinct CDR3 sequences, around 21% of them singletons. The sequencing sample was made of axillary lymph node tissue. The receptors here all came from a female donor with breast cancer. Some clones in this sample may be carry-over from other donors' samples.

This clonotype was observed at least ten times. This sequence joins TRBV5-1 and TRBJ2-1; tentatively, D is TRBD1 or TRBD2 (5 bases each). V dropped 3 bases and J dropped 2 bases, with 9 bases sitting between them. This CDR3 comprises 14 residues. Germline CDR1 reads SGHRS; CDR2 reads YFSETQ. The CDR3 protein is CASSSGTTYNEQFF. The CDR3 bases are TGCGCCAGCAGCTCTGGGACGACCTACAATGAGCAGTTCTTC. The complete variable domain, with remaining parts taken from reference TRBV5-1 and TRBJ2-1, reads KAGVTQTPRYLIKTRGQQVTLSCSPISGHRSVSWYQQTPGQGLQFLFEYFSETQRNKGNFPGRFSGRQFSNSRSEMNVSTLELGDSALYLCASSSGTTYNEQFFGPGTRLTVL.

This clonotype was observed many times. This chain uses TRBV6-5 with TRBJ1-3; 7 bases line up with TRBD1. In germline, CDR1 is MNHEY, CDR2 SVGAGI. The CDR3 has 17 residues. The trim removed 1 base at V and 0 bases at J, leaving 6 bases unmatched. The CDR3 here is CASSYWVGGASGNTIYF. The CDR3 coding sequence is TGTGCCAGCAGTTACTGGGTAGGGGGCGCCTCTGGAAACACCATATATTTT.

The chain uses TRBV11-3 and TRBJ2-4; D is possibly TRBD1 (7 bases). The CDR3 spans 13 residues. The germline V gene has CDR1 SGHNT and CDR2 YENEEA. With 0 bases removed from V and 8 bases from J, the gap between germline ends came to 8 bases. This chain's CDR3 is CASSLDRGDIQYF. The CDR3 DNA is TGTGCCAGCAGCTTAGACAGGGGGGACATTCAGTACTTC.

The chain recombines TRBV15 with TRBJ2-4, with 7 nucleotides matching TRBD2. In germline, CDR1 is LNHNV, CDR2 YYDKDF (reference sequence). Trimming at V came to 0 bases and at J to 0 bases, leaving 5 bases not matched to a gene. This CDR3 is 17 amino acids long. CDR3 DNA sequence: TGTGCCACCAGCAGAGATCGGGGCGGGGGAGCCAAAAACATTCAGTACTTC. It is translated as CATSRDRGGGAKNIQYF.

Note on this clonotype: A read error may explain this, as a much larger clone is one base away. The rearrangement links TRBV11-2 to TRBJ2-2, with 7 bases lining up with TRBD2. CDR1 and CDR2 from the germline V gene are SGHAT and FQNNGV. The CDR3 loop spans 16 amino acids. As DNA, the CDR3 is TGTGCCAGCAGCTTATACGCGGGAGACCTCACCGGGGAGCCGTTTTTT. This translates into CASSLYAGDLTGEPFF.

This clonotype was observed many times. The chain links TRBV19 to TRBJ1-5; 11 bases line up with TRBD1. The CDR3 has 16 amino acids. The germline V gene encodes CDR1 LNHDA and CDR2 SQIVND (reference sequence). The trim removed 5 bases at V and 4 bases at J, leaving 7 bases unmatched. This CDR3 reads CASSSARDRGNQPQHF. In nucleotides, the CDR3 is TGTGCCAGTAGTTCGGCCCGGGACAGGGGGAATCAGCCCCAGCATTTT.

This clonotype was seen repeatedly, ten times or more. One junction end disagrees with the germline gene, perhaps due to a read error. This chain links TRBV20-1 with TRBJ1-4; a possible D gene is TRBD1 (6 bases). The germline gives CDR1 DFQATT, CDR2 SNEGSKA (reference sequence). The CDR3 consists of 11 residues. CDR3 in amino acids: CSARETGREVF. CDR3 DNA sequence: TGCAGTGCTAGGGAAACAGGGCGCGAAGTTTTT.

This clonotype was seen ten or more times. CDR3 nucleotides: TGTGCCAGCAGCGGCGGGTCGCCGGCAGATACGCAGTATTTT. The encoded protein is CASSGGSPADTQYF. The V gene is TRBV6-1, the J gene TRBJ2-3; tentatively, D is TRBD2 (5 bases). Trimming left V 6 bases short and J 4 bases short, with 14 bases between. In germline, CDR1 is MNHNS, CDR2 SASEGT. The CDR3 runs 14 residues.

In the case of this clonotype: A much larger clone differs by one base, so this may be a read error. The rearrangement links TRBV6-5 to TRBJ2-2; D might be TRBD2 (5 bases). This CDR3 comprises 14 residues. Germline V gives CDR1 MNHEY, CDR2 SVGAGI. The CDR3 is CASCLLGNTGELSF. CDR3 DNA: TGTGCCAGCTGTCTACTAGGAAACACCGGGGAGCTGTCTTTT.

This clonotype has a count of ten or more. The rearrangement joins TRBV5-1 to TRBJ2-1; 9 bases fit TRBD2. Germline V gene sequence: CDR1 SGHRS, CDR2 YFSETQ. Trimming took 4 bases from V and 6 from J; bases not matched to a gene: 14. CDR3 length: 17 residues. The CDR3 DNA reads TGCGCCAGCAGCCTGGGACGGCTAGCGGGACATTTCAATGAGCAGTTCTTC. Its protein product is CASSLGRLAGHFNEQFF.

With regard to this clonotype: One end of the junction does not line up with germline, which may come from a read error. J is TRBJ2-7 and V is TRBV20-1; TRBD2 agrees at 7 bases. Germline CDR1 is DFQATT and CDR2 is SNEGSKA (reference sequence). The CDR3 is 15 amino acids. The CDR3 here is CSASGGFAGRVEQYF. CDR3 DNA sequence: TGCAGTGCTAGCGGGGGGTTTGCGGGGCGGGTGGAGCAATACTTC.

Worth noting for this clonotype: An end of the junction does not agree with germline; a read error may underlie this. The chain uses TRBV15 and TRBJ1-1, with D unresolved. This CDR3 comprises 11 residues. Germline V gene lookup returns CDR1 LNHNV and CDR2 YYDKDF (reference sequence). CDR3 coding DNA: TGTGCCACCAGTAGAGGAGTTGAAGCTTTCTTT. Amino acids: CATSRGVEAFF.

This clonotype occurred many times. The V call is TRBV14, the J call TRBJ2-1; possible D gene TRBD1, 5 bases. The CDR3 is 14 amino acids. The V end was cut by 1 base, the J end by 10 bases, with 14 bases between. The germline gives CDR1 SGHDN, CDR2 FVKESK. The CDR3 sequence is CASSQVPQGSEQFF. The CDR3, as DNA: TGTGCCAGCAGCCAAGTCCCCCAGGGAAGCGAGCAGTTCTTC.

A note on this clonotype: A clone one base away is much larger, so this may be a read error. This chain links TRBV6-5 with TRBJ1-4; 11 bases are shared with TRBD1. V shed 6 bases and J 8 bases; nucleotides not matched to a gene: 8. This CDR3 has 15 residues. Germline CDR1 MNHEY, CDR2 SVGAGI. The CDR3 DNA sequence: TGTGCCAGCAGGCCCCCGGGACAGGGGGTAGAAAAACTGTTTTTT. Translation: CASRPPGQGVEKLFF.

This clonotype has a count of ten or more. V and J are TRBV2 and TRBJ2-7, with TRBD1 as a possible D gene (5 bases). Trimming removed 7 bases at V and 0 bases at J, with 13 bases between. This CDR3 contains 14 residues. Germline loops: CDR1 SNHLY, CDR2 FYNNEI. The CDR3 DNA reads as TGTGCCAGCATCAAAGGGGCCCCCTCCTACGAGCAGTACTTC. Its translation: CASIKGAPSYEQYF. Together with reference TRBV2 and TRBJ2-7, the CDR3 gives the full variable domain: EPEVTQTPSHQVTQMGQEVILRCVPISNHLYFYWYRQILGQKVEFLVSFYNNEISEKSEIFDDQFSVERPDGSNFTLKIRSTKLEDSAMYFCASIKGAPSYEQYFGPGTRLTVT.

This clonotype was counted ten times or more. The CDR3, as DNA: TGTGCCAGCAGCACCGGGACAGCTCATACTAACTATGGCTACACCTTC. This codes for CASSTGTAHTNYGYTF. V gene TRBV5-8 combines with J gene TRBJ1-2, with 7 bases lining up with TRBD1. The trim removed 4 bases at V and 0 bases at J, leaving 9 bases unmatched. This CDR3 spans 16 amino acids. The V gene's germline CDR1 is SGHTS and CDR2 YDEGEE.

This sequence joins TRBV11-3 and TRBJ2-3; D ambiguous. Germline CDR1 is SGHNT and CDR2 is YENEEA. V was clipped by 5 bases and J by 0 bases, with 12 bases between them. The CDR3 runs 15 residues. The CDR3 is CASSERSTSTDTQYF. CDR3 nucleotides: TGTGCCAGCAGCGAGAGGTCTACTAGCACAGATACGCAGTATTTT.

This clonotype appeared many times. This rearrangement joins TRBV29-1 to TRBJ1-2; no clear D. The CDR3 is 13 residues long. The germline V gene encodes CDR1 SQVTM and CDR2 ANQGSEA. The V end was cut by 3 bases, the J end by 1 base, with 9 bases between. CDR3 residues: CSVDTGYNYGYTF. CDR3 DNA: TGCAGCGTTGACACGGGCTATAACTATGGCTACACCTTC.

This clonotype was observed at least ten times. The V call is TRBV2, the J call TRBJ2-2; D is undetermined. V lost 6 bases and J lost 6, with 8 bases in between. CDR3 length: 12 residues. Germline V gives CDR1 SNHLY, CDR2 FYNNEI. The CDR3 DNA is TGTGCCAGCAGGGGAAACGCCGGGGAGCTGTTTTTT. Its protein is CASRGNAGELFF.